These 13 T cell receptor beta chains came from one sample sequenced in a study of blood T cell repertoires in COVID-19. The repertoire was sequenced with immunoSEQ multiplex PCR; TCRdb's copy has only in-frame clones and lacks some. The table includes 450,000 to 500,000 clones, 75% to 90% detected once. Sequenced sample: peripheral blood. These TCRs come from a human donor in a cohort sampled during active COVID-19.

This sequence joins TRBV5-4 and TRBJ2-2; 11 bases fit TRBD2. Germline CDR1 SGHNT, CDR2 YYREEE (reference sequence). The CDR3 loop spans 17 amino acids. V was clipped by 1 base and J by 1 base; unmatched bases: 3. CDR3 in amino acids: CASSLPTSGMNTGELFF. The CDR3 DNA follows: TGTGCCAGCAGCTTGCCGACTAGCGGGATGAACACCGGGGAGCTGTTTTTT.

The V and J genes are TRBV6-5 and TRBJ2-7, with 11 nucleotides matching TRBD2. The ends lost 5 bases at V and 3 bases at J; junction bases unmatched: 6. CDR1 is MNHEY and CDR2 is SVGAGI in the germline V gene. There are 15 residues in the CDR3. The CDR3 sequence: CASSRRLAGNYEQYF. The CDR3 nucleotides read TGTGCCAGCAGTAGGAGACTAGCGGGGAACTACGAGCAGTACTTC.

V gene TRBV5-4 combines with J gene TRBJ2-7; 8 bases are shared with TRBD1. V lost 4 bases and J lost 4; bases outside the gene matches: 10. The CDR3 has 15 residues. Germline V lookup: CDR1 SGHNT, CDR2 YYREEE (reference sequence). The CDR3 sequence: CASSVLTGATYEQYF. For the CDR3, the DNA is TGTGCCAGCAGCGTCTTGACAGGGGCAACTTACGAGCAGTACTTC.

The CDR3 DNA follows: TGTGCCAGCAGTAATCAGGCTGAAAAACTGTTTTTT. This sequence encodes CASSNQAEKLFF. The V gene is TRBV12-3 or TRBV12-4, the J gene TRBJ1-4; D not resolved. The germline V and J ends were trimmed by 5 bases and 7 bases, with 8 bases remaining between them. The CDR3 is 12 amino acids.

CDR3 nucleotides: TGTGCCAGCAGCCTCGCGCTGGACAGGGGCGTCTATAATTCACCCCTCCACTTT. It codes for CASSLALDRGVYNSPLHF. The chain carries TRBV7-9 and TRBJ1-6; 9 positions match TRBD1. The CDR3 runs 18 residues. CDR1 SEHNR and CDR2 FQNEAQ come from the germline V gene (reference sequence). Trimming took 5 bases from V and 3 from J; bases not matched to a gene: 11.

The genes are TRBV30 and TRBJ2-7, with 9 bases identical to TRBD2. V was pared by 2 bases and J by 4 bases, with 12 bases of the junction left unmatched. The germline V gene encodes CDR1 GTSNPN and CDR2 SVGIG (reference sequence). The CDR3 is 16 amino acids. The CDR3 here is CAWSSRTSGRLYEQYF. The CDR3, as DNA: TGTGCCTGGAGTTCCCGAACTAGCGGGCGGCTATACGAGCAGTACTTC.

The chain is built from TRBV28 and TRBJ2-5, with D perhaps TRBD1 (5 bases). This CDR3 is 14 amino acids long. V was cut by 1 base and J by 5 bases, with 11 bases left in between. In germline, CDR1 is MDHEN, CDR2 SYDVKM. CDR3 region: CASSLLSRAETQYF. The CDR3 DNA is TGTGCCAGCAGTTTATTATCCAGGGCGGAGACCCAGTACTTC.

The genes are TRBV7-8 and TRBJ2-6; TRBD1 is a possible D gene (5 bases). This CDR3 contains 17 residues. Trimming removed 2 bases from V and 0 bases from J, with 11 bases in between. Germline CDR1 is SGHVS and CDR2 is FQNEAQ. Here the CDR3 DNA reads TGTGCCAGCAGCTTATTATTGGGGCTCTCTGGGGCCAACGTCCTGACTTTC. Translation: CASSLLLGLSGANVLTF.

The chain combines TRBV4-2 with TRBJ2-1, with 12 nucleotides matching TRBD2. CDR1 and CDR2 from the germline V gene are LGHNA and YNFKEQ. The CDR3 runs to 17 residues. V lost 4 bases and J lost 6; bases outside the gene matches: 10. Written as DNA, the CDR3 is TGTGCCAGCAGCCCCCGGGCGCTAGCGGGAGGGGGCAATGAGCAGTTCTTC. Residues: CASSPRALAGGGNEQFF.

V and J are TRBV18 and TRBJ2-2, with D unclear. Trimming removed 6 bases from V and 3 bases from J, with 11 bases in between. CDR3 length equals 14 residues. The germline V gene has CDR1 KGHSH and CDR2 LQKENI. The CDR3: CASSPPVHTGELFF. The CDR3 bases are TGTGCCAGCTCCCCTCCGGTCCACACCGGGGAGCTGTTTTTT.

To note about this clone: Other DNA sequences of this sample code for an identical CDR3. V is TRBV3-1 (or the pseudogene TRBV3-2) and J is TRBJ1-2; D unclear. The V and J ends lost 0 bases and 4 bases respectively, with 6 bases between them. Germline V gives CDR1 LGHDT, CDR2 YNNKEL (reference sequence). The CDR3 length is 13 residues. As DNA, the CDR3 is TGTGCCAGCAGCCAAGATCAGGCCTATGGCTACACCTTC. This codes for CASSQDQAYGYTF.

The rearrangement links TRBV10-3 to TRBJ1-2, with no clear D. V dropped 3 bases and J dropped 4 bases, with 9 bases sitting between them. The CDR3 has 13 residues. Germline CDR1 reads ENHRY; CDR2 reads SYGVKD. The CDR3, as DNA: TGTGCCATCAGTGAAGGTGGAGCCTATGGCTACACCTTC. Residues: CAISEGGAYGYTF.

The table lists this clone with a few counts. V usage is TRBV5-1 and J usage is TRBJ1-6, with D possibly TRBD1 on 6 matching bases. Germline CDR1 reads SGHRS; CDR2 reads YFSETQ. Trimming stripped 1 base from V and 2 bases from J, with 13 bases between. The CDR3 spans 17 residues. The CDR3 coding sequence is TGCGCCAGCAGCTTGTCCCCGACAGGAGCCTATAATTCACCCCTCCACTTT. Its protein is CASSLSPTGAYNSPLHF.